The 10 T cell receptor beta chains below come from one sample, sequenced in a study of response to subunit inactivated influenza vaccine. TCRdb re-called the RT-PCR reads through MiXCR, storing one row per CDR3 protein. The data hold approximately 490,000 distinct CDR3 sequences, with approximately 7.8% observed a single time. The sequencing used PBMCs from blood, collected less than 30 months after vaccination. Source of these receptors: a man between 45 and 75 years old who received an inactivated influenza vaccine.

This clonotype was found a few times. This chain joins TRBV19 and TRBJ2-2; TRBD2 agrees at 8 bases. Germline values: CDR1 LNHDA, CDR2 SQIVND (reference sequence). With V trimmed by 5 bases and J by 1 base, 6 bases remained unmatched. CDR3 length: 16 residues. The CDR3 DNA follows: TGTGCCAGTAGTCACGGGACTAGTCTGAACACCGGGGAGCTGTTTTTT. This sequence encodes CASSHGTSLNTGELFF.

This clonotype has a count of ten or more. CDR3 region: CASSQELNTGELFF. The CDR3 region has the DNA TGTGCCAGCAGCCAAGAACTTAACACCGGGGAGCTGTTTTTT. The V gene is TRBV3-1, the J gene TRBJ2-2; D is unclear. The V end was cut by 0 bases, the J end by 2 bases, with 4 bases between. Per the germline V gene, CDR1 is LGHDT and CDR2 is YNNKEL (reference sequence). The CDR3 consists of 14 residues.

This chain links TRBV5-1 with TRBJ2-5; 7 bases match TRBD2. The CDR3 runs to 14 residues. Germline values: CDR1 SGHRS, CDR2 YFSETQ. The V and J ends lost 5 bases and 0 bases, in that order; junction bases with no gene match: 4. The CDR3 DNA reads as TGCGCCAGCAGGATGGGAGGGAACCAAGAGACCCAGTACTTC. This translates into CASRMGGNQETQYF.

The chain couples TRBV6-2 or TRBV6-3 to TRBJ1-5, with D maybe TRBD1 (5 bases). V was cut by 0 bases and J by 9 bases, with 12 bases left in between. Germline lookup yields CDR1 MNHEY and CDR2 SVGEGT. This CDR3 comprises 14 residues. The CDR3 DNA is TGTGCCAGCAGTTACTCAGGGGCCGTGGGGCCCCAGCATTTT. Protein: CASSYSGAVGPQHF.

CDR3 sequence reads: CASSQGQTGGTQYF. The CDR3 DNA reads as TGCGCCAGCAGCCAGGGCCAAACAGGGGGGACGCAGTATTTT. This rearrangement joins TRBV4-3 to TRBJ2-3; 8 positions match TRBD1. V shed 3 bases, J shed 9 bases, and the junction held 8 bases outside the gene matches. Per the germline V gene, CDR1 is LGHNA and CDR2 is YSLEER. The CDR3 spans 14 residues.

The chain has TRBV12-3 or TRBV12-4 and TRBJ2-7; 9 bases agree with TRBD1. The CDR3 length is 16 residues. J was trimmed by 4 bases and V by 7 bases; bases with no gene match: 14. CDR3 sequence (DNA): TGTGCCAGCACCAACCACCCGGGACAGGGTCCATACGAGCAGTACTTC. Translation: CASTNHPGQGPYEQYF.

This clonotype was counted at least ten times. The chain employs TRBV6-5 and TRBJ1-4; D gene unclear. The V and J ends lost 0 bases and 10 bases respectively, with 6 bases between them. The germline gives CDR1 MNHEY, CDR2 SVGAGI. The CDR3 has 12 amino acids. The CDR3 here is CASSYSEGKLFF. CDR3 sequence (DNA): TGTGCCAGCAGTTACTCCGAGGGAAAACTGTTTTTT.

The rearrangement joins TRBV6-1 to TRBJ2-7; D uncertain. Trimming took off 6 bases at V and 3 bases at J, with 9 bases between the two ends. Germline lookup yields CDR1 MNHNS and CDR2 SASEGT. The CDR3 totals 12 residues. CDR3 sequence reads: CASRHSYYEQYF. The CDR3 DNA sequence: TGTGCCAGCAGGCACAGTTACTACGAGCAGTACTTC.

This clonotype was observed many times. The rearrangement joins TRBV7-8 to TRBJ1-3; D is unresolved. The germline V and J ends were trimmed by 1 base and 2 bases, with 6 bases remaining between them. The CDR3 has 14 residues. CDR1 is SGHVS and CDR2 is FQNEAQ in the germline V gene. Here the CDR3 DNA reads TGTGCCAGCAGCTTAGGAACTACTGGAAACACCATATATTTT. Translated: CASSLGTTGNTIYF.

The CDR3 here is CASSVGGQNSYEQYF. The CDR3 DNA follows: TGTGCCAGCAGCGTAGGCGGACAGAACTCCTACGAGCAGTACTTC. The chain is built from TRBV9 and TRBJ2-7; D is possibly TRBD1 (6 bases). The V end lost 0 bases, the J end lost 0 bases, and 10 bases lay between the germline ends. The CDR3 sequence is 15 residues long. Germline V lookup: CDR1 SGDLS, CDR2 YYNGEE.